The 22 T cell receptor beta chains given below trace back to one sample, sequenced in a study of T-cell reconstitution after alpha-beta-depleted transplantation in children. The authors prepared the TCRbeta library with unique molecular identifiers. TCRdb re-called the PCR reads through MiXCR, storing one row per CDR3 protein. The data contain about 260,000 distinct CDR3 sequences, more than 9% of them seen just once; the ten biggest clones take up around 24%. Sequencing was performed on peripheral blood, taken 180 days after TCRalphabeta/CD19-depleted stem cell transplant. The receptors were sampled from a male patient aged 2 to 10 who had a stem cell transplant for chronic granulomatous disease, so the T cells may come from the graft donor.

In its sample, this clonotype was seen many times. The V gene is TRBV12-3 or TRBV12-4, the J gene TRBJ2-1; D remains ambiguous. Trimming left V 4 bases short and J 4 bases short, with 11 bases between. This CDR3 comprises 14 residues. CDR3 region: CASSYRWGYNEQFF. In DNA, the CDR3 is TGTGCCAGCAGTTATAGATGGGGTTACAATGAGCAGTTCTTC.

The table lists this clonotype with many counts. V and J are TRBV7-2 and TRBJ2-5, with D unresolved. This CDR3 is built from 11 residues. CDR1 and CDR2 from the germline V gene are SGHTA and FQGNSA. With 1 base removed from V and 7 bases from J, the gap between germline ends came to 4 bases. CDR3: CASSLEVTQYF. The CDR3, as DNA: TGTGCCAGCAGCTTAGAAGTGACCCAGTACTTC.

This clonotype was detected ten times or more. The genes are TRBV6-2 or TRBV6-3 and TRBJ2-7; the D gene is possibly TRBD2 (6 bases). Germline CDR1 is MNHEY and CDR2 is SVGEGT. The CDR3 has 16 residues. Trimming removed 8 bases from V and 2 bases from J, with 22 bases in between. The CDR3: CASPSRAGKDPYEQYF. The CDR3 DNA reads TGTGCCAGCCCAAGTCGGGCGGGAAAGGACCCCTACGAGCAGTACTTC.

This clonotype was observed many times. The chain combines TRBV12-3 or TRBV12-4 with TRBJ2-7, with 7 positions matching TRBD2. The V segment lost 11 bases and the J segment 7 bases; nucleotides outside the gene matches: 14. The CDR3 runs to 13 residues. The CDR3 loop reads CASNRGGGQEQYF. CDR3 DNA: TGTGCCTCCAACCGCGGGGGAGGACAAGAGCAGTACTTC.

This clonotype was counted ten times or more. The chain's CDR3 is CSATGLAGDEQFF. CDR3 DNA: TGCAGTGCTACGGGACTAGCGGGAGATGAGCAGTTCTTC. This rearrangement joins TRBV20-1 to TRBJ2-1, with 14 bases identical to TRBD2. V was clipped by 4 bases and J by 8 bases; unmatched bases: 1. The germline gives CDR1 DFQATT, CDR2 SNEGSKA (reference sequence). This CDR3 contains 13 residues.

This clonotype was found many times. The CDR3 region is CASSLVGGETEAFF. The CDR3 coding sequence is TGTGCCAGCAGCTTAGTCGGAGGGGAAACTGAAGCTTTCTTT. This rearrangement joins TRBV11-2 to TRBJ1-1, with a possible D match to TRBD1 (5 bases). The CDR3 has 14 amino acids. Germline V gene lookup returns CDR1 SGHAT and CDR2 FQNNGV. Trimming left V 1 base short and J 5 bases short, with 11 bases between. Supplemented by reference TRBV11-2 and TRBJ1-1, the full variable domain reads EAGVAQSPRYKIIEKRQSVAFWCNPISGHATLYWYQQILGQGPKLLIQFQNNGVVDDSQLPKDRFSAERLKGVDSTLKIQPAKLEDSAVYLCASSLVGGETEAFFGQGTRLTVV.

In its sample, this clonotype was seen many times. The V call is TRBV20-1, the J call TRBJ1-2, with 8 nucleotides matching TRBD1. The CDR3 runs to 16 residues. V shed 3 bases and J 0 bases; nucleotides not matched to a gene: 9. The germline gives CDR1 DFQATT, CDR2 SNEGSKA (reference sequence). In DNA form, the CDR3 reads TGCAGTGCTAGTCAGACAGGGGCCTATTCTAACTATGGCTACACCTTC. It yields the protein CSASQTGAYSNYGYTF.

At least ten counts were recorded for this clonotype. The chain has TRBV3-1 and TRBJ2-5; no clear D gene. Germline V gene sequence: CDR1 LGHDT, CDR2 YNNKEL (reference sequence). Trimming left V 3 bases short and J 3 bases short, with 5 bases between. The CDR3 extends over 12 amino acids. CDR3 sequence: CASSHSEETQYF. CDR3 nucleotides: TGTGCCAGCAGCCACTCCGAAGAGACCCAGTACTTC.

This rearrangement joins TRBV7-2 to TRBJ2-7; tentative D call: TRBD1 (6 bases). The CDR3 spans 15 residues. Deletions cut 5 bases from V and 3 bases from J, with 17 bases between. The germline CDR1 and CDR2 sequences are SGHTA and FQGNSA. CDR3 residues: CASSRSGVPGYEQYF. The CDR3 DNA reads TGTGCCAGCAGCCGTTCAGGGGTCCCTGGCTACGAGCAGTACTTC.

With regard to this clonotype: One end of the junction does not line up with germline, which may come from a read error. This chain links TRBV7-2 with TRBJ1-1; TRBD1 agrees at 9 bases. Germline values: CDR1 SGHTA, CDR2 FQGNSA. The length of the CDR3 is 14 residues. CDR3 region: CASSSGTGNTEALF. The CDR3 DNA reads TGTGCCAGCAGCTCCGGGACAGGGAACACTGAAGCTCTCTTT.

This clonotype was found many times. The gene calls are TRBV7-3 and TRBJ2-1, with D unresolved. The CDR3 has 16 residues. The V gene's germline CDR1 is SGHTA and CDR2 FQGTGA. V was trimmed by 0 bases and J by 4 bases, leaving 13 bases between them. The CDR3 loop is CASSLTRLSTYNEQFF. The CDR3 DNA reads TGTGCCAGCAGCTTAACGCGACTCTCTACTTACAATGAGCAGTTCTTC.

Ten or more counts support this clonotype. The junction and the germline gene differ at one end; a read error may be behind it. V gene TRBV4-1 combines with J gene TRBJ2-5, with 13 bases identical to TRBD2. The CDR3 length is 14 residues. Germline V lookup: CDR1 MGHRA, CDR2 YSYEKL. The CDR3 nucleotides read TGCGCCAGCAGCCAAGATCAGGGACTAGCGGGAAAGAACTTC. It specifies CASSQDQGLAGKNF.

In this sample, this clonotype turned up many times. The chain joins TRBV7-8 to TRBJ1-5; 11 positions agree with TRBD1. The J segment lost 8 bases and the V segment lost 4 bases, leaving 10 bases of the junction unmatched. CDR1 is SGHVS, CDR2 FQNEAQ, per germline. The CDR3 is 16 amino acids. The DNA for the CDR3 is TGTGCCAGCAGCTCCTCTCGGACAGGGGGCCAAAAGCCCCAGCATTTT. Translation: CASSSSRTGGQKPQHF.

The sample holds a few counts of this clonotype. The J gene is TRBJ2-1, the V gene TRBV5-4; D gene unclear. In germline, CDR1 is SGHNT, CDR2 YYREEE (reference sequence). CDR3 size: 13 residues. V was pared by 0 bases and J by 4 bases, with 5 bases between. The CDR3 DNA sequence: TGTGCCAGCAGCTTGGCCAATTACAATGAGCAGTTCTTC. It encodes CASSLANYNEQFF.

V gene TRBV13 combines with J gene TRBJ2-4, with 7 bases matching TRBD2. J lost 3 bases, V lost 4 bases, and 15 bases had no gene match. The CDR3 totals 18 residues. Germline CDR1 PRHDT, CDR2 FYEKMQ (reference sequence). CDR3 protein: CASSSQLATVVGKNIQYF. Here the CDR3 DNA reads TGTGCCAGCAGCTCACAACTAGCGACTGTAGTCGGCAAAAACATTCAGTACTTC.

This clonotype was counted ten times or more. The chain has TRBV9 and TRBJ2-7; 9 nucleotides align to TRBD2. Germline V gene sequence: CDR1 SGDLS, CDR2 YYNGEE. The ends lost 4 bases at V and 2 bases at J; junction bases unmatched: 7. CDR3 length: 15 residues. For the CDR3, the DNA is TGTGCCAGCAGCCCCGGGACTAGCCGAGCCTACGAGCAGTACTTC. This sequence encodes CASSPGTSRAYEQYF.

This clonotype appeared many times. The genes are TRBV4-3 and TRBJ2-7; the match to TRBD2 covers 12 bases. Germline V gene data show CDR1 as LGHNA and CDR2 as YSLEER. V lost 1 base and J lost 2; bases outside the gene matches: 6. The CDR3 extends over 17 amino acids. The CDR3 nucleotides are TGCGCCAGCAGCCAAGGGTATCGGACTAGCGGGACCTACGAGCAGTACTTC. It codes for CASSQGYRTSGTYEQYF.

Many counts were recorded for this clonotype. The chain is built from TRBV29-1 and TRBJ1-1, with 8 bases fitting TRBD1. The CDR3 loop spans 13 amino acids. Germline V lookup: CDR1 SQVTM, CDR2 ANQGSEA. CDR3 sequence (DNA): TGCACTGGGGCGACAGGGGTGAACACTGAAGCTTTCTTT. Translation gives CTGATGVNTEAFF.

This clonotype was seen repeatedly, ten times or more. V and J are TRBV28 and TRBJ2-1, with a weak D call TRBD1 (5 bases). Trimming removed 6 bases at V and 12 bases at J, with 21 bases between. The CDR3 has 14 residues. Germline V CDR1 and CDR2: MDHEN, SYDVKM. CDR3 nucleotide sequence: TGTGCCAGCAGCTCACCAGGGATGAGAACAGGGCAGTTCTTC. Its translation: CASSSPGMRTGQFF. The variable domain in full, with the rest retrieved from reference TRBV28 and TRBJ2-1, is DVKVTQSSRYLVKRTGEKVFLECVQDMDHENMFWYRQDPGLGLRLIYFSYDVKMKEKGDIPEGYSVSREKKERFSLILESASTNQTSMYLCASSSPGMRTGQFFGPGTRLTVL.

The sample holds one count of this clonotype. Given a much more abundant clone one base away, this may be a read error. The chain combines TRBV20-1 with TRBJ2-1, with a tentative D call TRBD2 (5 bases). Trimming removed 4 bases from V and 0 bases from J, with 10 bases in between. The V gene's germline CDR1 is DFQATT and CDR2 SNEGSKA (reference sequence). This CDR3 is 14 amino acids long. The CDR3 is CSATWRASYNEQFF. In DNA, the CDR3 is TGCAGTGCTACATGGCGGGCCTCCTACAATGAGCAGTTCTTC.

This clonotype was seen more than once but under ten times. The chain carries TRBV18 and TRBJ2-1; 16 nucleotides match TRBD2. This CDR3 contains 18 residues. The ends lost 8 bases at V and 3 bases at J; junction bases unmatched: 10. Germline CDR1 is KGHSH and CDR2 is LQKENI. The CDR3 DNA reads TGTGCCAGCCTACCTGGGACTAGCGGGAGGGTCCTCTACAATGAGCAGTTCTTC. Translating it yields CASLPGTSGRVLYNEQFF.

This clonotype was detected ten times or more. The CDR3 DNA follows: TGTGCCAGCCGATTAGTCAGGCTCGCCGGGGAGCTGTTTTTT. Its translation is CASRLVRLAGELFF. The V and J genes are TRBV27 and TRBJ2-2; D remains ambiguous. V shed 8 bases and J shed 6 bases, with 16 bases lying between them. Germline V gene data show CDR1 as MNHEY and CDR2 as SMNVEV (reference sequence). This CDR3 is 14 amino acids long.